Below are 4 T cell receptor beta chains sequenced from a single sample in a study of human T cells and chemical hapten exposure. Extraction of total RNA was performed on unfractionated whole blood. TCRdb called the 5' RACE reads again in MiXCR, with one record for every CDR3 protein. The sample has more than 140,000 distinct CDR3 sequences, 4.1% seen once; the top ten hold approximately 1.4%. These receptor sequences come from a female donor in good health.

This clonotype was counted many times. The chain couples TRBV11-2 to TRBJ1-1, with D perhaps matching TRBD1 (5 bases). CDR1 is SGHAT, CDR2 FQNNGV, per germline. CDR3 size: 13 residues. V lost 4 bases and J 8 bases, leaving 14 bases between the germline ends. CDR3 sequence reads: CASSWDGSFEAFF. The DNA of the CDR3 is TGTGCCAGCAGCTGGGACGGGAGCTTCGAAGCTTTCTTT.

This clonotype came up many times. The chain links TRBV12-3 or TRBV12-4 to TRBJ2-7; tentatively, D is TRBD1 or TRBD2 (5 bases each). V was cut by 6 bases and J by 3 bases, with 15 bases left in between. This CDR3 spans 14 amino acids. For the CDR3, the DNA is TGTGCCAGCAGGTCCCAGGGTGGGAGCTACGAGCAGTACTTC. Its protein product is CASRSQGGSYEQYF.

This clonotype has more than one count but fewer than ten. This sequence joins TRBV4-3 and TRBJ1-1, with unresolved D. Germline loops: CDR1 LGHNA, CDR2 YSLEER. The CDR3 loop spans 13 amino acids. V lost 0 bases, J lost 6 bases, and 8 bases lay in between. CDR3 in DNA: TGCGCCAGCAGCCAAGATCGTTTAGCTGAAGCTTTCTTT. It codes for CASSQDRLAEAFF.

This clonotype was seen many times. The chain is built from TRBV29-1 and TRBJ1-1, with 8 bases lining up with TRBD1. This CDR3 is 14 amino acids long. The germline gives CDR1 SQVTM, CDR2 ANQGSEA. With 3 bases clipped from V and 6 bases from J, the junction kept 9 bases outside the gene matches. The chain's CDR3 is CSVDSGTGFPEAFF. In DNA, the CDR3 is TGCAGCGTTGATAGCGGGACAGGATTCCCTGAAGCTTTCTTT.